Below, 22 T cell receptor beta chains from the same sample are listed, as sequenced in a study of brain T cells in children with intractable seizures. Only in-frame clones appear in the TCRdb table, and some are missing; sequencing was by immunoSEQ multiplex PCR. The sample gives tens of thousands of clones, more than 85% of which show up once; 1.5% is in the top ten. This material consisted of peripheral blood, taken at surgery. These receptor sequences come from a boy under three years old with tuberous sclerosis and intractable seizures.

The V call is TRBV5-6, the J call TRBJ2-5, with D uncertain. CDR3 size: 13 residues. Per the germline V gene, CDR1 is SGHDT and CDR2 is YYEEEE. V was trimmed by 2 bases and J by 5 bases, leaving 10 bases between them. The CDR3 DNA reads as TGTGCCAGCAGCTTTGGTAGATTTGAGACCCAGTACTTC. The encoded protein is CASSFGRFETQYF.

CDR3 protein: CASSFDATNEKLFF. In DNA, the CDR3 is TGCGCCAGCAGCTTCGACGCAACTAATGAAAAACTGTTTTTT. The chain couples TRBV5-1 to TRBJ1-4; no clear D. Trimming took off 2 bases at V and 0 bases at J, with 5 bases between the two ends. The CDR3 runs to 14 residues. From germline, CDR1 is SGHRS and CDR2 YFSETQ.

The chain is built from TRBV7-3 and TRBJ1-1; D may be TRBD1 (6 bases). Germline V CDR1 and CDR2: SGHTA, FQGTGA. V lost 1 base, J lost 5 bases, and 14 bases lay in between. The CDR3 is 15 amino acids. CDR3 residues: CASSLNTGIGTEAFF. CDR3 nucleotides: TGTGCCAGCAGCTTAAACACAGGGATTGGGACTGAAGCTTTCTTT.

The rearrangement uses TRBV27 and TRBJ1-2; D remains ambiguous. Germline CDR1 reads MNHEY; CDR2 reads SMNVEV (reference sequence). The CDR3 is 14 residues long. With 5 bases removed from V and 7 bases from J, the gap between germline ends came to 17 bases. CDR3 in DNA: TGTGCCAGCAGTCCGGCTACGGGCACTTTTGGCTACACCTTC. It is translated as CASSPATGTFGYTF.

The CDR3 coding sequence is TGTGCCAGCAGTGAGGGACCTCAGGGTTACCACGAGCAGTACTTC. This gives the protein CASSEGPQGYHEQYF. The chain recombines TRBV6-1 with TRBJ2-7; D possibly uses TRBD1 or TRBD2 (5 bases each). The V and J ends lost 3 bases and 5 bases respectively, with 17 bases between them. This CDR3 spans 15 amino acids. Germline V lookup: CDR1 MNHNS, CDR2 SASEGT.

The chain is built from TRBV9 and TRBJ2-5; tentative D call: TRBD1 (7 bases). CDR1 SGDLS and CDR2 YYNGEE come from the germline V gene. The CDR3 totals 16 residues. V lost 3 bases and J lost 5, with 20 bases in between. The CDR3 DNA sequence: TGTGCCAGCAGCGCCGGTCCCCAGCCAGGGGGGGAGACCCAGTACTTC. It encodes CASSAGPQPGGETQYF.

The rearrangement uses TRBV9 and TRBJ2-7; 7 bases are a match to TRBD2. V shed 3 bases, J shed 5 bases, and the junction held 14 bases outside the gene matches. The germline CDR1 and CDR2 sequences are SGDLS and YYNGEE. The CDR3 sequence is 16 residues long. The CDR3 sequence: CASSEPRGGSPHEQYF. As DNA, the CDR3 is TGTGCCAGCAGCGAGCCCCGGGGCGGGAGTCCCCACGAGCAGTACTTC.

The chain links TRBV4-1 to TRBJ1-5, with D unresolved. V lost 0 bases to trimming and J lost 10 bases, with 13 bases between them. CDR3 length: 14 amino acids. Germline values: CDR1 MGHRA, CDR2 YSYEKL. The CDR3 region has the DNA TGCGCCAGCAGCCAAGATTTTTTCAGTACCCCCCAGCATTTT. It yields the protein CASSQDFFSTPQHF.

The J gene is TRBJ2-3, the V gene TRBV29-1, with TRBD1 matching over 8 bases. This CDR3 contains 14 residues. Trimming at V came to 7 bases and at J to 0 bases, leaving 6 bases not matched to a gene. CDR1 is SQVTM, CDR2 ANQGSEA, per germline. CDR3 nucleotides: TGCAGCGGAGGGACAGGAAGGAGCACAGATACGCAGTATTTT. Amino acid sequence: CSGGTGRSTDTQYF.

V and J are TRBV5-1 and TRBJ2-5; 15 bases agree with TRBD2. From germline, CDR1 is SGHRS and CDR2 YFSETQ. CDR3 length: 17 residues. The V segment lost 4 bases and the J segment 4 bases; nucleotides outside the gene matches: 8. The CDR3 DNA is TGCGCCAGCAGCCAAAAACAGGGACTAGCGGGGGGAGAGACCCAGTACTTC. It yields the protein CASSQKQGLAGGETQYF.

The rearrangement links TRBV19 to TRBJ1-3, with no clear D. V was shortened by 0 bases and J by 2 bases, with 17 bases between the two germline ends. This CDR3 region has 18 residues. The germline V gene has CDR1 LNHDA and CDR2 SQIVND (reference sequence). The DNA for the CDR3 is TGTGCCAGTAGTATAGATGGCCCCCGAGTAGCTCCTGGAAACACCATATATTTT. It codes for CASSIDGPRVAPGNTIYF. The whole variable domain, remainder taken from reference TRBV19 and TRBJ1-3, is DGGITQSPKYLFRKEGQNVTLSCEQNLNHDAMYWYRQDPGQGLRLIYYSQIVNDFQKGDIAEGYSVSREKKESFPLTVTSAQKNPTAFYLCASSIDGPRVAPGNTIYFGEGSWLTVV.

Turning to this clone: A read error may produce the germline difference seen at one junction end. This chain links TRBV9 with TRBJ1-6; a possible D gene is TRBD1 (6 bases). CDR3 length: 14 residues. Looked up from germline, CDR1 is SGDLS and CDR2 is YYNGEE. The CDR3 DNA reads TGTGCCAGCAGCGTAGGGGTTTTGGGACAACCTTGCTACTTT. The encoded protein is CASSVGVLGQPCYF.

This chain uses TRBV18 with TRBJ2-5, with 9 bases fitting TRBD1. Germline lookup yields CDR1 KGHSH and CDR2 LQKENI. The CDR3 is made up of 15 amino acids. V lost 3 bases, J lost 1 base, and 3 bases stayed unmatched. CDR3: CASSPRTGVQETQYF. The CDR3 coding sequence is TGTGCCAGCTCACCTCGGACAGGGGTCCAAGAGACCCAGTACTTC. Variable domain in full (rest from reference TRBV18 and TRBJ2-5): NAGVMQNPRHLVRRRGQEARLRCSPMKGHSHVYWYRQLPEEGLKFMVYLQKENIIDESGMPKERFSAEFPKEGPSILRIQQVVRGDSAAYFCASSPRTGVQETQYFGPGTRLLVL.

The chain carries TRBV11-3 and TRBJ2-3; D gene ambiguous. Germline loops: CDR1 SGHNT, CDR2 YENEEA. The V and J ends lost 1 base and 3 bases respectively, with 8 bases between them. CDR3 length: 14 residues. The CDR3 DNA follows: TGTGCCAGCAGCTTAGCCGGTCATACAGATACGCAGTATTTT. Protein product: CASSLAGHTDTQYF.

The gene calls are TRBV2 and TRBJ1-6; 9 bases line up with TRBD1. With 5 bases clipped from V and 7 bases from J, the junction kept 9 bases outside the gene matches. Germline assignment: CDR1 SNHLY and CDR2 FYNNEI. The CDR3 is made up of 16 amino acids. CDR3 coding DNA: TGTGCCAGCAGTAGGAGCGGACAGGGGCGAAATTCACCCCTCCACTTT. Its protein is CASSRSGQGRNSPLHF.

The chain uses TRBV12-3 or TRBV12-4 and TRBJ1-2; D not resolved. V shed 5 bases and J shed 3 bases, with 10 bases lying between them. The CDR3 is 13 residues long. CDR3 bases: TGTGCCAGCAGTACCACAGTTCACTATGGCTACACCTTC. This codes for CASSTTVHYGYTF.

The V and J genes are TRBV24-1 and TRBJ1-3, with 9 bases identical to TRBD1. Germline CDR1 KGHDR, CDR2 SFDVKD. This CDR3 region has 16 residues. After removal of 4 bases from V and 2 bases from J, the junction contained 5 bases not matched to a gene. The CDR3 DNA reads as TGTGCCACCAGTGACTTAGGGACAGGGACTGGAAACACCATATATTTT. Encoded protein: CATSDLGTGTGNTIYF.

J is TRBJ2-5 and V is TRBV27; D might be TRBD2 (5 bases). The V end lost 2 bases, the J end lost 5 bases, and 18 bases lay between the germline ends. This CDR3 has 16 residues. Per germline, CDR1 MNHEY and CDR2 SMNVEV (reference sequence). DNA of the CDR3: TGTGCCAGCAGTTTAGGAGGAACCCTGTATGGTGAGACCCAGTACTTC. It specifies CASSLGGTLYGETQYF.

The chain recombines TRBV7-3 with TRBJ2-1; 7 bases align to TRBD2. Trimming took 5 bases from V and 4 from J; bases not matched to a gene: 8. The V gene's germline CDR1 is SGHTA and CDR2 FQGTGA. This CDR3 is 15 amino acids long. CDR3 region: CASSTPGGLYNEQFF. Written as DNA, the CDR3 is TGTGCCAGCAGCACCCCGGGGGGACTATACAATGAGCAGTTCTTC.

The chain couples TRBV15 to TRBJ1-2, with TRBD1 identical over 9 bases. The CDR3 extends over 14 amino acids. CDR1 LNHNV and CDR2 YYDKDF come from the germline V gene (reference sequence). J gave up 8 bases and V 2 bases, and 6 bases lay outside the gene matches. CDR3 coding DNA: TGTGCCACCAGCAGACCTGGACAGGGGCTAGGCTACACCTTC. Its protein is CATSRPGQGLGYTF.

The chain has TRBV19 and TRBJ2-1; D not certain. CDR3 length: 13 amino acids. Per germline, CDR1 LNHDA and CDR2 SQIVND (reference sequence). V lost 2 bases and J lost 8, with 10 bases in between. CDR3 region: CASSISTAHEQFF. For the CDR3, the DNA is TGTGCCAGTAGTATATCAACGGCACATGAGCAGTTCTTC. Combining the CDR3 with reference TRBV19 and TRBJ2-1 gives the whole variable domain DGGITQSPKYLFRKEGQNVTLSCEQNLNHDAMYWYRQDPGQGLRLIYYSQIVNDFQKGDIAEGYSVSREKKESFPLTVTSAQKNPTAFYLCASSISTAHEQFFGPGTRLTVL.

This chain links TRBV27 with TRBJ1-2, with a tentative D call TRBD1 (6 bases). Germline CDR1 and CDR2: MNHEY and SMNVEV (reference sequence). The CDR3 length is 14 residues. V was pared by 0 bases and J by 4 bases, with 9 bases between. In DNA, the CDR3 is TGTGCCAGCAGTTTATCAACAGGGACCTATGGCTACACCTTC. Its translation is CASSLSTGTYGYTF.